This is a list of T cell receptor beta chains from one sample in a study of blood T cell repertoires in COVID-19. Assay: immunoSEQ multiplex PCR; the TCRdb copy retains only in-frame clones and omits some. This table has roughly 88,000 clones, 75% to 90% appearing once. The material sequenced was peripheral blood. The source is a woman aged 80 or older with active or convalescent COVID-19. The CDR3 runs from the conserved cysteine through the conserved F or W. The D gene is left open where the match is weak. Not all rows give a size; the values are once, few, many and, for expanded clones, a class.

v_gene,d_gene,abundance,j_gene,CDR3nt,CDR3aa
TRBV5-1,TRBD2,NA,TRBJ2-1,TGCGCCAGCAGCTCCCCTAGCGGAAATGAGCAGTTCTTC,CASSSPSGNEQFF
TRBV29-1,TRBD1,NA,TRBJ1-1,TGCAGCGTTGCGACAGGGTCTAGGACTGAAGCTTTCTTT,CSVATGSRTEAFF
TRBV6-5,NA,NA,TRBJ2-5,TGTGCCAGCACCAACCGGGGACAACTCCAAGAGACCCAGTACTTC,CASTNRGQLQETQYF
TRBV19,TRBD1,NA,TRBJ1-6,TGTGCCAGTAGTTTGAGGGGACAGGGGGTCTCACCCCTCCACTTT,CASSLRGQGVSPLHF
TRBV27,NA,NA,TRBJ1-6,TGTGCCAGCAGTGTAACAGGGACCGCTAGCTCACCCCTCCACTTT,CASSVTGTASSPLHF
TRBV12-3/TRBV12-4,NA,NA,TRBJ1-1,TGTGCCAGCAGCAGACAGGAGACTGAAGCTTTCTTT,CASSRQETEAFF
TRBV30,TRBD1,NA,TRBJ1-5,TGTGCCTGGGGAGACAGGGTGAATCAGCCCCAGCATTTT,CAWGDRVNQPQHF
TRBV7-3,TRBD1,NA,TRBJ2-3,TGTGCCAGCAGCCTTGACAGGGATAGCACAGATACGCAGTATTTT,CASSLDRDSTDTQYF
TRBV11-3,NA,NA,TRBJ2-7,TGTGCCAGCAGCTTAGAGGGAGCCTACGAGCAGTACTTC,CASSLEGAYEQYF
TRBV9,TRBD2,NA,TRBJ2-1,TGTGCCAGCAGCGGGAAAGGACTAGCGGCCTACAATGAGCAGTTCTTC,CASSGKGLAAYNEQFF
TRBV7-2,TRBD1,NA,TRBJ1-3,TGTGCCAGCAGCTCTACCGGGACCCGAGGGGGCGGAAACACCATATATTTT,CASSSTGTRGGGNTIYF
TRBV5-1,NA,NA,TRBJ1-3,TGCGCCAGCAGCTTGTATGGGGGGGACTCTGGAAACACCATATATTTT,CASSLYGGDSGNTIYF
TRBV12-3/TRBV12-4,TRBD1,NA,TRBJ1-2,TGTGCCAGCAGTCCAGGGGGCGCATATGGCTACACCTTC,CASSPGGAYGYTF
TRBV7-8,NA,NA,TRBJ1-5,TGTGCCAGCAGCTTTGCGGGGCAGGTCAATCAGCCCCAGCATTTT,CASSFAGQVNQPQHF
TRBV11-2,TRBD2,few,TRBJ2-1,TGTGCCAGCAGCTTCTCCGTCGGGACTAGCGGGAGCTTCAATAATGAGCAGTTCTTC,CASSFSVGTSGSFNNEQFF
TRBV11-3,NA,once,TRBJ2-1,TGTGCCAGCAGCTTAGATCCAACCTACAATGAGCAGTTCTTC,CASSLDPTYNEQFF
TRBV5-1,NA,NA,TRBJ1-6,TGCGCCAGCAGCTTGGCGGCAGGGGCCTCAAGAACCCTCCACTTT,CASSLAAGASRTLHF
TRBV11-2,TRBD2,NA,TRBJ2-7,TGTGCCAGCAGCTTAGGCACTAGCGGCTCTCACCATCCCTACGAGCAGTACTTC,CASSLGTSGSHHPYEQYF
TRBV3-1/TRBV3-2,TRBD2,NA,TRBJ2-1,TGTGCCAGCAGCCTAGCGGGAGCTGAAAATGAGCAGTTCTTC,CASSLAGAENEQFF
TRBV6-5,NA,NA,TRBJ1-2,TGTGCCAGCGCCTCGGACAGCAACTATGGCTACACCTTC,CASASDSNYGYTF
TRBV7-8,TRBD1,NA,TRBJ1-6,TGTGCCAGCAGCTTAAAGCAGGGGGCTGACTGGAATTCACCCCTCCACTTT,CASSLKQGADWNSPLHF
TRBV10-3,NA,NA,TRBJ1-1,TGTGCCATCTCACAGGGTAGCGCTGAAGCTTTCTTT,CAISQGSAEAFF
TRBV10-3,TRBD1,NA,TRBJ1-5,TGTGCCACCAATGACAGGGACAATCAGCCCCAGCATTTT,CATNDRDNQPQHF
TRBV27,TRBD1,NA,TRBJ1-1,TGTGCCAGCAGCATCCGACAGGGGGCCGTTGAAGCTTTCTTT,CASSIRQGAVEAFF
TRBV5-1,TRBD1,NA,TRBJ1-4,TGCGCCAGCAGAAGGAATACAGGGGTAGGGGAGGAAAAACTGTTTTTT,CASRRNTGVGEEKLFF
TRBV29-1,TRBD2,NA,TRBJ2-5,TGCAGCGCCGTATGGGGGGGAAGGGAGACCCAGTACTTC,CSAVWGGRETQYF
TRBV2,TRBD1,NA,TRBJ1-1,TGTGCCAGCCAAACAGGGGAGTTAATGAACACTGAAGCTTTCTTT,CASQTGELMNTEAFF
TRBV6-2/TRBV6-3,NA,NA,TRBJ2-6,TGTGCCAGCAGTCCGGGGTTTGTTGGGGCCAACGTCCTGACTTTC,CASSPGFVGANVLTF
TRBV6-5,NA,NA,TRBJ2-5,TGTGCCAGCATCCTCCGGACAGCTAAAGAGACCCAGTACTTC,CASILRTAKETQYF
TRBV28,TRBD1,NA,TRBJ1-4,TGTGCCGGACAGGGGGCCGTTAATGAAAAACTGTTTTTT,CAGQGAVNEKLFF
TRBV30,NA,NA,TRBJ1-2,TGTGCCTGGAGAGTTCCAGCGACGCTCACCTATGGCTACACCTTC,CAWRVPATLTYGYTF
TRBV6-1,NA,once,TRBJ1-1,TGTGCCAGCAGTGAATGGTGGGGGGGGGACACTGAAGCTTTCTTT,CASSEWWGGDTEAFF
TRBV6-2/TRBV6-3,TRBD1,NA,TRBJ1-5,TGTGCCAGCAGTTACGACCAGGGGGCTCATCAGCCCCAGCATTTT,CASSYDQGAHQPQHF
TRBV2,TRBD1,few,TRBJ1-4,TGTGCCAGCAGGATCGGGGGGACAGGAGGGGAAAAACTGTTTTTT,CASRIGGTGGEKLFF
TRBV2,TRBD2,few,TRBJ2-7,TGTGCCAGCACACCGACAGGGCCCGGACTAGCGTCCTACGAGCAGTACTTC,CASTPTGPGLASYEQYF
TRBV11-1,NA,once,TRBJ2-7,TGTGCCAGCAGTCAATCGGTAGCGGCCGCCTACGAGCAGTACTTC,CASSQSVAAAYEQYF
TRBV9,TRBD2,few,TRBJ2-1,TGTGCCAGCAGCCCTATGACTAGCGGGGATGAGCAGTTCTTC,CASSPMTSGDEQFF
TRBV4-3,TRBD1,few,TRBJ2-5,TGCGCCAGCAGCCGCCCAAGGGGGCTGGGAAGACGAGAGACCCAGTACTTC,CASSRPRGLGRRETQYF
TRBV11-2,NA,NA,TRBJ2-5,TGTGCCAGCAGCCCAACGGGAGAGACCCAGTACTTC,CASSPTGETQYF
TRBV12-5,NA,NA,TRBJ1-5,TGTGCTAGTGGTTTGGGACAGTATAGCAATCAGCCCCAGCATTTT,CASGLGQYSNQPQHF
TRBV7-3,TRBD2,NA,TRBJ2-7,TGTGCCAGCAGCCCCTCCGCCGGGACTAGCCCCTACGAGCAGTACTTC,CASSPSAGTSPYEQYF
TRBV5-4,NA,NA,TRBJ2-1,TGTGCCAGCAGCTGGGGGGGCGGTCGCTCCTACAATGAGCAGTTCTTC,CASSWGGGRSYNEQFF
TRBV6-1,TRBD2,NA,TRBJ2-6,TGTGCCAGCAGTGACAATAGCGGGGGGAGTTCTGGGGCCAACGTCCTGACTTTC,CASSDNSGGSSGANVLTF
TRBV5-1,TRBD2,NA,TRBJ2-1,TGCGCCAGCAGCCTCGGGACTAGCGGGTACAATGAGCAGTTCTTC,CASSLGTSGYNEQFF
TRBV6-2/TRBV6-3,TRBD1,NA,TRBJ2-2,TGTGCCAGCAGTTACCCCGGACAGGGGGCGAACACCGGGGAGCTGTTTTTT,CASSYPGQGANTGELFF